This T cell receptor (beta chain) was profiled in a study of identifying expanded T cells in peripheral blood. Notes on the study in general: Variance in clone template counts between approximately 2-week samples significantly increased with total template count across all healthy donors.

Sequenced by immunoSEQ multiplex PCR; TCRdb stores in-frame clones only, minus some. Seen here are roughly 56,000 clones, approximately 83% observed once, and the top ten hold over 15%. Details on this clone: The antigen is unknown.

The receptor was isolated from a person between 18 and 75 years old in good health. The sequencing input was blood.

The CDR3 sequence: CASSFTRDAGELFF. For the CDR3, the DNA is TGTGCCAGCAGCTTTACGCGGGACGCCGGGGAGCTGTTTTTT. The genes are TRBV7-6 and TRBJ2-2, with a tentative D call TRBD2 (6 bases). The CDR3 runs 14 residues. The V end lost 3 bases, the J end lost 6 bases, and 11 bases lay between the germline ends. Per germline, CDR1 SGHVS and CDR2 FNYEAQ.